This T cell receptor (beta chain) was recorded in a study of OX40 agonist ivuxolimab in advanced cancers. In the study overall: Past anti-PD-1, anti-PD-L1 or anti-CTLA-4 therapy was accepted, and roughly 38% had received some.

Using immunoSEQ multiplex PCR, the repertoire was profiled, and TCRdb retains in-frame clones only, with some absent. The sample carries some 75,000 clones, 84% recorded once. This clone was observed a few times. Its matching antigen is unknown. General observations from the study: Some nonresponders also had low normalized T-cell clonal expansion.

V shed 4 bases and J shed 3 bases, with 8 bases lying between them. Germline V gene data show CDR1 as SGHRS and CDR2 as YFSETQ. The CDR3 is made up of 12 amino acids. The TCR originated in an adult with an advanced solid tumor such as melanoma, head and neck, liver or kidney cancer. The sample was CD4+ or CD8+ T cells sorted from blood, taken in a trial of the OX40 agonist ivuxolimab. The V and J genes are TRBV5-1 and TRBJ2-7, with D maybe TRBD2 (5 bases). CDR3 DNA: TGCGCCAGCAGCCTAGCATACTACGAGCAGTACTTC. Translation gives CASSLAYYEQYF.